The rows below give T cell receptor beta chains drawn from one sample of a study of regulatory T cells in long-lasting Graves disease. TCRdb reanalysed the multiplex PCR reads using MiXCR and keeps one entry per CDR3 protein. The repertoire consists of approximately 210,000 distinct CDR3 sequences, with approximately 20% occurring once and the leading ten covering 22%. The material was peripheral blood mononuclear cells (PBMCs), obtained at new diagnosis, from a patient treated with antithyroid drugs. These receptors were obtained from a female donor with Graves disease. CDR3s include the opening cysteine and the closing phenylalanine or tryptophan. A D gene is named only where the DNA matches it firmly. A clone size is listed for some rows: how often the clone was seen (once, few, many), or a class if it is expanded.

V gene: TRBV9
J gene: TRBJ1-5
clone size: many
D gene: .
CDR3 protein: CASSVEGNGNQPQHF
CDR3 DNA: TGTGCCAGCAGCGTAGAGGGGAACGGCAATCAGCCCCAGCATTTT

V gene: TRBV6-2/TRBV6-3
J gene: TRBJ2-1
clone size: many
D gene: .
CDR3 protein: CASSYRVAGGEQFF
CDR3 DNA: TGTGCCAGCAGTTATCGGGTCGCTGGAGGTGAGCAGTTCTTC

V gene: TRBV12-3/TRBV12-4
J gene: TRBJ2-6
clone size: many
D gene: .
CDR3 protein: CASSKSWANVLTF
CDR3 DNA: TGTGCCAGCAGCAAGTCCTGGGCCAACGTCCTGACTTTC

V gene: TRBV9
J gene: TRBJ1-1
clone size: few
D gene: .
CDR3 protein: CASSVVVANTEAFF
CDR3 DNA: TGTGCCAGCAGCGTAGTTGTTGCGAACACTGAAGCTTTCTTT

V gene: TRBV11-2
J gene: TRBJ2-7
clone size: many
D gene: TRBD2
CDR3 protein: CASSFGSGRAYEQYF
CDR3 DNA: TGTGCCAGCAGCTTTGGGAGCGGGAGGGCCTACGAGCAGTACTTC

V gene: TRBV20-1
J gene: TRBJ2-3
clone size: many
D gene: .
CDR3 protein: CSARWLITDTQYF
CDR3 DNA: TGCAGTGCTAGGTGGCTAATTACAGATACGCAGTATTTT

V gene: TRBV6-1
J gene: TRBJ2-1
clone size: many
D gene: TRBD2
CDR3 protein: CASSDQGLAGVNEQFF
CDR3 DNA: TGTGCCAGCAGTGATCAGGGACTAGCGGGAGTGAATGAGCAGTTCTTC

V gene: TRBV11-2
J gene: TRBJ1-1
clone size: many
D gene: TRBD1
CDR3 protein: CASSLEPGQGAAFF
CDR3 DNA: TGTGCCAGCAGCTTAGAACCGGGACAGGGGGCAGCTTTCTTT

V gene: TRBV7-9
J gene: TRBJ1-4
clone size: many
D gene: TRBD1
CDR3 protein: CASSLAGGTEKLFF
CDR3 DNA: TGTGCCAGCAGCTTAGCAGGGGGCACTGAAAAACTGTTTTTT

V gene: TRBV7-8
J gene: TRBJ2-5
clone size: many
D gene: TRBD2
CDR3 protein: CASSLEAGGGETQYF
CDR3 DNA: TGTGCCAGCAGCTTAGAGGCGGGAGGGGGCGAGACCCAGTACTTC

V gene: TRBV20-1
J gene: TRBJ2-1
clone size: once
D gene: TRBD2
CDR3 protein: CSAGTSGYNAYDEQFF
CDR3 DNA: TGCAGTGCTGGGACTAGCGGATATAACGCCTACGATGAGCAGTTCTTC

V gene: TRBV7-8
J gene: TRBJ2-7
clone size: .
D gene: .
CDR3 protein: CASSPTGLSSYEQYF
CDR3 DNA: TGTGCCAGCAGCCCCACCGGGCTAAGCTCCTACGAGCAGTACTTC

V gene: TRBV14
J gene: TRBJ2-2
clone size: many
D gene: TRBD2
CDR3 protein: CASSRLAGNTGELFF
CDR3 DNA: TGTGCCAGCAGCCGACTAGCGGGCAACACCGGGGAGCTGTTTTTT

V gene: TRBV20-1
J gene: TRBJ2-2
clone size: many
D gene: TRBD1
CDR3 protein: CSAYRGLAGELFF
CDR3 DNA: TGCAGTGCTTACAGGGGGCTTGCCGGGGAGCTGTTTTTT

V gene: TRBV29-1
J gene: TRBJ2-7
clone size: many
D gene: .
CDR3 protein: CSAAYAPIYEQYF
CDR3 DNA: TGCAGCGCCGCGTACGCCCCCATTTACGAGCAGTACTTC

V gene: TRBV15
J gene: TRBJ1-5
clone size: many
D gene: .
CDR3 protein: CATSRDLPGDQPQHF
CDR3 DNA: TGTGCCACCAGCAGAGATTTACCAGGGGATCAGCCCCAGCATTTT

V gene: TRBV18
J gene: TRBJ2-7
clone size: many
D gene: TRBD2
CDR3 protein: CASSQAGNGPGGEQYF
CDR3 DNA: TGTGCCAGCTCACAAGCGGGAAACGGCCCCGGAGGCGAGCAGTACTTC

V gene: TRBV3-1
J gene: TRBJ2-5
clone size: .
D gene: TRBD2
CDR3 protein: CASSLSGPGETQYF
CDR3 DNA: TGTGCCAGCAGCCTTAGCGGGCCAGGGGAGACCCAGTACTTC

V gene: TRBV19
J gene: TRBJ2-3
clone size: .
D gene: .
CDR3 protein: CASSRGDASTDTQYF
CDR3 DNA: TGTGCCAGTAGTAGGGGGGACGCTAGCACAGATACGCAGTATTTT

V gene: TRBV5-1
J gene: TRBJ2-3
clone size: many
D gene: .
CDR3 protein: CASSPKGGGPDTQYF
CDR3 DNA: TGCGCCAGCAGCCCCAAGGGAGGAGGGCCAGATACGCAGTATTTT

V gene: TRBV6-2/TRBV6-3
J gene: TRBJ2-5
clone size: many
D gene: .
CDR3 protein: CASSPDGAQETQYF
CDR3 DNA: TGTGCCAGCAGCCCCGACGGCGCGCAAGAGACCCAGTACTTC

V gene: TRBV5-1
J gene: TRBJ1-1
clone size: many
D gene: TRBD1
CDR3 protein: CASSLTGFVTEAFF
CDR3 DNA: TGCGCCAGCAGTTTGACAGGGTTCGTCACTGAAGCTTTCTTT

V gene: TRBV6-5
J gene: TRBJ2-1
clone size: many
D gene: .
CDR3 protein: CASSYSTWRRKGNEQFF
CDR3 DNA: TGTGCCAGCAGTTACTCGACCTGGAGAAGGAAGGGTAATGAGCAGTTCTTC

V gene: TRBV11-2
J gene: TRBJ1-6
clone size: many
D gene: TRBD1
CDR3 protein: CASRPQGTGGNSPLHF
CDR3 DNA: TGTGCCAGCAGACCACAAGGGACAGGGGGTAATTCACCCCTCCACTTT

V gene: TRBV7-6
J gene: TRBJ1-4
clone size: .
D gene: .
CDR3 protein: CASSSDRVATNEKLFF
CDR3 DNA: TGTGCCAGCAGCTCTGACAGAGTTGCAACTAATGAAAAACTGTTTTTT

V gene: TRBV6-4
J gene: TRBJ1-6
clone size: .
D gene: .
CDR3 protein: CASRDSSYNSSLHF
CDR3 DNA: TGTGCCAGCAGGGACAGCTCCTATAATTCATCCCTCCACTTT

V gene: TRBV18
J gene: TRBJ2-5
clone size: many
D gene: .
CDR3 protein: CASSPEETQYF
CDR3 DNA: TGTGCCAGCAGTCCGGAAGAGACCCAGTACTTC

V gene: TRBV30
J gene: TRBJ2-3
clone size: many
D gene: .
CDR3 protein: CAWSLASADTQYF
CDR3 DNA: TGTGCCTGGAGCCTAGCCTCGGCAGATACGCAGTATTTT

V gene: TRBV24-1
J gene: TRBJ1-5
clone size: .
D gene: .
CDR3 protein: CATSDSGVVNQPQHF
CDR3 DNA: TGTGCCACCAGTGATTCAGGGGTGGTCAATCAGCCCCAGCATTTT

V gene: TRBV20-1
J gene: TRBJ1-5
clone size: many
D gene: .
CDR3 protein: CSAGGRANQPQHF
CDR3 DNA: TGCAGTGCTGGAGGGAGGGCCAATCAGCCCCAGCATTTT

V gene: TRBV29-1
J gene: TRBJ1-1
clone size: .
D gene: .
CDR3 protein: CSVEGGRGHHTEAFF
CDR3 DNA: TGCAGCGTTGAAGGGGGGAGGGGCCATCACACTGAAGCTTTCTTT

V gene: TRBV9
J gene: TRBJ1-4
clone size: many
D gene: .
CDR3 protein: CASSLLSTNEKLFF
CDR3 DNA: TGTGCCAGCAGCTTATTATCAACTAATGAAAAACTGTTTTTT

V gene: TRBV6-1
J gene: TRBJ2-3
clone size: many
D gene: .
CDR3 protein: CASRNLRTFRTDTQYF
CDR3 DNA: TGTGCCAGCAGGAACTTACGGACTTTTAGGACAGATACGCAGTATTTT

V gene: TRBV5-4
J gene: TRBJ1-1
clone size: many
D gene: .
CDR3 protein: CASRGGRHPATEAFF
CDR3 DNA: TGTGCCAGCAGGGGTGGGCGACACCCCGCCACTGAAGCTTTCTTT

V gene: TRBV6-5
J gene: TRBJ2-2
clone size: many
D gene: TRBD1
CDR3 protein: CASSYPPGTGDTGELFF
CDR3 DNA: TGTGCCAGCAGTTACCCTCCCGGGACAGGGGACACCGGGGAGCTGTTTTTT

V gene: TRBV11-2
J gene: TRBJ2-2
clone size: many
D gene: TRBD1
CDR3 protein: CASSLVGQGYTGELFF
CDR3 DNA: TGTGCCAGCAGCTTAGTGGGACAGGGCTACACCGGGGAGCTGTTTTTT

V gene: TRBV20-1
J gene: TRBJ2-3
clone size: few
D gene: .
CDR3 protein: CSARISAALTDTQYF
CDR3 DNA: TGCAGTGCTAGAATTTCGGCGGCCCTCACAGATACGCAGTATTTT

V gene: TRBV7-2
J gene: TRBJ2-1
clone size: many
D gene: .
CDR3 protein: CASSLGLATYNEQFF
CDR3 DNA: TGTGCCAGCAGCCTAGGGCTAGCGACCTACAATGAGCAGTTCTTC

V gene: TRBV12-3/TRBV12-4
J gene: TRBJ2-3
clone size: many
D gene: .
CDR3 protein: CASSLEAPPDTQYF
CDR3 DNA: TGTGCCAGCAGTTTAGAGGCCCCCCCAGATACGCAGTATTTT

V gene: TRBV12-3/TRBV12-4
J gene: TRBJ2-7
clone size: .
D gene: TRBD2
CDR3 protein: CASSPGSGRAGYEQYF
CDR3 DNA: TGTGCCAGCAGTCCGGGTAGCGGGAGGGCCGGGTACGAGCAGTACTTC

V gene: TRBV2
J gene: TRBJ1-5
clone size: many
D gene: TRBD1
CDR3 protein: CASIRDRGGKAQHF
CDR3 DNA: TGTGCCAGCATCCGGGACAGGGGGGGTAAAGCCCAGCATTTT

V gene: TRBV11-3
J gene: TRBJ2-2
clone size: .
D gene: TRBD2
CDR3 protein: CASSLDRAGTSGIMNTGELFF
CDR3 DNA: TGTGCCAGCAGCTTAGATCGGGCGGGGACTAGCGGGATTATGAACACCGGGGAGCTGTTTTTT

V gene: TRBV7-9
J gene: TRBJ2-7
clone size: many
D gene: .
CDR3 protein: CASSLDDWAFRQYF
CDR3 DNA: TGTGCCAGCAGCCTAGACGACTGGGCCTTCAGACAGTACTTC

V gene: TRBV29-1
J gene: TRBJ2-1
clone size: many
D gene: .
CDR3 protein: CSVRDPSNEQFF
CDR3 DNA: TGCAGCGTTCGGGACCCAAGCAATGAGCAGTTCTTC

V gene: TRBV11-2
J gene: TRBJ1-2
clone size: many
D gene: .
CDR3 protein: CASSFSANYGYTF
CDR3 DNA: TGTGCCAGCAGCTTTTCCGCGAACTATGGCTACACCTTC

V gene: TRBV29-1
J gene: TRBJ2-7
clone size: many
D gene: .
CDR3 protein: CSVGKGITHEQYF
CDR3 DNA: TGCAGCGTTGGTAAGGGTATTACTCACGAGCAGTACTTC

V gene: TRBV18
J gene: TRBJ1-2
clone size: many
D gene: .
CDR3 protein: CASSPTAQDGYTF
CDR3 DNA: TGTGCCAGCTCACCGACCGCCCAGGATGGCTACACCTTC

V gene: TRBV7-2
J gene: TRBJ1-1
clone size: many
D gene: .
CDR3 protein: CASSLASEDTEAFF
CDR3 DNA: TGTGCCAGCAGCTTAGCTTCTGAGGACACTGAAGCTTTCTTT

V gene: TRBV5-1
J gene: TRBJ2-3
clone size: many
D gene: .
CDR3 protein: CASSPFPTGGTDTQYF
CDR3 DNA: TGCGCCAGCAGCCCCTTCCCGACAGGAGGCACAGATACGCAGTATTTT

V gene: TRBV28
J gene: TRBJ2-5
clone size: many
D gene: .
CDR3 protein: CASSFVREETQYF
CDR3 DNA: TGTGCCAGCAGTTTTGTACGGGAAGAGACCCAGTACTTC

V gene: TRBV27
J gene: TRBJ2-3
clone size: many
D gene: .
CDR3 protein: CASSNRQDDTQYF
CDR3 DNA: TGTGCCAGCAGTAACCGACAAGACGATACGCAGTATTTT

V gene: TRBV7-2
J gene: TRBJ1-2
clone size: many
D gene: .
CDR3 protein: CASSIGDTFGYGYTF
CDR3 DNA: TGTGCCAGCAGCATAGGGGACACCTTTGGCTATGGCTACACCTTC

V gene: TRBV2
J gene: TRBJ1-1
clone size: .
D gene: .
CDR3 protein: CASKGRNTEAFF
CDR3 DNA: TGTGCCAGCAAAGGAAGGAACACTGAAGCTTTCTTT

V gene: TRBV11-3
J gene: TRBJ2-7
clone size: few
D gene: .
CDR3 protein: CASTLGAGSYEQYF
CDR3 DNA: TGTGCCAGCACCCTAGGAGCGGGCTCCTACGAGCAGTACTTC

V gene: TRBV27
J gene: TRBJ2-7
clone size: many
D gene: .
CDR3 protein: CASSLYPSSYEQYF
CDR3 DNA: TGTGCCAGCAGTTTGTACCCGAGCTCCTACGAGCAGTACTTC

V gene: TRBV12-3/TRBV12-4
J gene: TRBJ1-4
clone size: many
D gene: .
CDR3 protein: CASSPDRTNEKLFF
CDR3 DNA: TGTGCCAGCAGTCCCGACAGAACTAATGAAAAACTGTTTTTT

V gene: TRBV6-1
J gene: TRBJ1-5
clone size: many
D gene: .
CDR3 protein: CASSEVGNQPQHF
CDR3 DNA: TGTGCCAGCAGTGAGGTTGGCAATCAGCCCCAGCATTTT

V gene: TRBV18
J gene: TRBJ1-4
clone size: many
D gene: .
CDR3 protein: CASLTGSATNEKLFF
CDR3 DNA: TGTGCCAGCCTAACCGGTTCAGCAACTAATGAAAAACTGTTTTTT